One and the same sample provided the 31 T cell receptor beta chains below, sequenced in a study of cytomegalovirus exposure and HLA in healthy donors (dated by TCRdb to 2015 to 2018). Library method: the immunoSEQ multiplex PCR assay. Held by TCRdb, this immuneACCESS table contains in-frame sequences only and omits some clones. Under half of the omission traces to an unresolved V gene where checked; the cause of the rest is unknown. The sample table lists about 98,000 clones, approximately 90% of them with a count of one. The top ten hold roughly 3.9% of the sample. The sequenced material came from PBMCs. The receptors were sampled from a woman in her 30s in good health and CMV-seronegative.

V is TRBV27 and J is TRBJ2-3; 7 nucleotides align to TRBD2. V trimming: 7 bases; J trimming: 7 bases; junction bases outside the gene matches: 11. CDR1 MNHEY and CDR2 SMNVEV come from the germline V gene (reference sequence). The CDR3 loop spans 14 amino acids. The CDR3 DNA sequence: TGTGCCAGCACCAGATCCCGGGAGGCCCATACGCAGTATTTT. Translating it yields CASTRSREAHTQYF.

The sample holds one count of this clone. The rearrangement joins TRBV28 to TRBJ2-7; 7 nucleotides line up with TRBD1. CDR3 length: 13 residues. Germline V gene sequence: CDR1 MDHEN, CDR2 SYDVKM. With 8 bases clipped from V and 4 bases from J, the junction kept 8 bases outside the gene matches. CDR3 in amino acids: CASRGQMRYEQYF. The CDR3 DNA reads as TGTGCCAGCCGGGGACAGATGAGATACGAGCAGTACTTC.

The genes are TRBV7-9 and TRBJ1-5, with 7 nucleotides matching TRBD1. In germline, CDR1 is SEHNR, CDR2 FQNEAQ (reference sequence). V gave up 5 bases and J gave up 2 bases; unmatched junction bases: 9. The length of the CDR3 is 16 residues. CDR3 sequence (DNA): TGTGCCAGCAGCCATCGGACAGGCTTCGGCAATCAGCCCCAGCATTTT. Encoded protein: CASSHRTGFGNQPQHF.

The V call is TRBV5-1, the J call TRBJ2-1, with D possibly TRBD1 on 6 matching bases. The CDR3 loop spans 12 amino acids. V was shortened by 6 bases and J by 7 bases, with 11 bases between the two germline ends. Germline-derived CDR1 and CDR2 are SGHRS and YFSETQ. The CDR3 region is CASNTGSNEQFF. CDR3 nucleotide sequence: TGCGCCAGCAATACAGGGTCGAATGAGCAGTTCTTC.

V usage is TRBV7-3 and J usage is TRBJ2-7; 7 bases agree with TRBD2. The germline gives CDR1 SGHTA, CDR2 FQGTGA. This CDR3 is built from 16 residues. Unmatched junction bases numbered 7, after V lost 0 bases and J lost 2 bases. CDR3 nucleotides: TGTGCCAGCAGCTTAACGTTGGCTAGCGGCCCCTACGAGCAGTACTTC. Its translation: CASSLTLASGPYEQYF.

The rearrangement joins TRBV29-1 to TRBJ2-5; 10 nucleotides match TRBD1. Trimming removed 7 bases from V and 7 bases from J; junction bases left unmatched: 9. The CDR3 length is 13 residues. In germline, CDR1 is SQVTM, CDR2 ANQGSEA. This chain's CDR3 is CSAGQGHMGTQYF. In DNA form, the CDR3 reads TGCAGCGCGGGACAGGGGCATATGGGGACCCAGTACTTC.

In the case of this clone: The junction shows a germline mismatch at one end, possibly a read error. The CDR3: CASSPRGKNNEQFF. For the CDR3, the DNA is TGTGCTAGCAGCCCGCGGGGAAAGAACAATGAGCAGTTCTTC. The chain combines TRBV7-7 with TRBJ2-1, with a weak D call TRBD2 (6 bases). The CDR3 runs to 14 residues. Per the germline V gene, CDR1 is SSHAT and CDR2 is FNYEAQ (reference sequence).

J is TRBJ2-1 and V is TRBV29-1, with TRBD1 as a possible D gene (7 bases). V shed 3 bases and J shed 15 bases, with 12 bases lying between them. This CDR3 has 10 amino acids. Germline assignment: CDR1 SQVTM and CDR2 ANQGSEA. DNA for the CDR3: TGCAGCGTTGACAGACAGGGAGGGTTCTTC. Amino acids: CSVDRQGGFF.

The rearrangement joins TRBV9 to TRBJ1-2, with D possibly TRBD1 on 5 matching bases. V lost 7 bases and J 2 bases, leaving 9 bases between the germline ends. In germline, CDR1 is SGDLS, CDR2 YYNGEE. The CDR3 is 12 amino acids. The CDR3 sequence: CASHGGNYGYTF. CDR3 DNA: TGTGCCAGCCATGGGGGGAACTATGGCTACACCTTC.

J is TRBJ2-5 and V is TRBV5-1; TRBD1 matches 11 bases. CDR3 length: 16 amino acids. Looked up from germline, CDR1 is SGHRS and CDR2 is YFSETQ. V shed 2 bases, J shed 5 bases, and the junction held 8 bases outside the gene matches. The CDR3 DNA sequence: TGCGCCAGCAGCTTAGACGGACAGGGGGCGTGGGAGACCCAGTACTTC. Its translation: CASSLDGQGAWETQYF.

The chain is built from TRBV28 and TRBJ2-7; 8 bases are shared with TRBD2. Trimming cost V 7 bases and J 5 bases; bases outside gene matches: 19. Germline V lookup: CDR1 MDHEN, CDR2 SYDVKM. This CDR3 has 17 amino acids. CDR3 in amino acids: CASTVGRAGVFAHEQYF. The CDR3 DNA reads TGTGCCAGCACCGTCGGAAGAGCGGGAGTATTCGCTCACGAGCAGTACTTC.

V is TRBV7-9 and J is TRBJ1-2, with 7 bases identical to TRBD1. Germline assignment: CDR1 SEHNR and CDR2 FQNEAQ (reference sequence). V lost 7 bases to trimming and J lost 2 bases; unmatched junction nucleotides: 4. This CDR3 region has 13 residues. CDR3 protein: CASTPTGNYGYTF. Written as DNA, the CDR3 is TGTGCCAGCACGCCGACAGGGAACTATGGCTACACCTTC. Full variable domain (remainder filled in from reference TRBV7-9 and TRBJ1-2): DTGVSQNPRHKITKRGQNVTFRCDPISEHNRLYWYRQTLGQGPEFLTYFQNEAQLEKSRLLSDRFSAERPKGSFSTLEIQRTEQGDSAMYLCASTPTGNYGYTFGSGTRLTVV.

The V gene is TRBV6-5, the J gene TRBJ2-7, with TRBD2 as a possible D gene (5 bases). Trimming took off 4 bases at V and 5 bases at J, with 12 bases between the two ends. The CDR3 contains 13 residues. Germline CDR1 reads MNHEY; CDR2 reads SVGAGI. CDR3 residues: CASSSNLAHEQYF. The CDR3 region has the DNA TGTGCCAGCAGTTCGAACCTAGCCCACGAGCAGTACTTC.

This chain connects TRBV19 to TRBJ1-2, with D perhaps TRBD1 (5 bases). Trimming removed 10 bases from V and 2 bases from J, with 14 bases in between. The CDR3 runs to 13 residues. Per the germline V gene, CDR1 is LNHDA and CDR2 is SQIVND (reference sequence). CDR3 amino acids: CATMMAGNYGYTF. As DNA, the CDR3 is TGTGCCACTATGATGGCAGGGAACTATGGCTACACCTTC.

V is TRBV10-2 and J is TRBJ1-1, with D uncertain. V lost 8 bases to trimming and J lost 1 base, with 8 bases between them. CDR1 WSHSY and CDR2 SAAADI come from the germline V gene. The CDR3 length is 12 residues. The CDR3 spells CASLSGNTEAFF. DNA of the CDR3: TGCGCCAGCTTGTCGGGGAACACTGAAGCTTTCTTT.

This rearrangement joins TRBV6-1 to TRBJ2-5; 7 nucleotides agree with TRBD2. Germline V gene data show CDR1 as MNHNS and CDR2 as SASEGT. There are 14 residues in the CDR3. The J segment lost 4 bases and the V segment lost 1 base, leaving 3 bases of the junction unmatched. The CDR3: CASSEGSGGETQYF. The CDR3 region has the DNA TGTGCCAGCAGTGAAGGGTCGGGAGGAGAGACCCAGTACTTC.

The gene calls are TRBV28 and TRBJ2-7; TRBD2 matches at 8 bases. Germline lookup yields CDR1 MDHEN and CDR2 SYDVKM. CDR3 length equals 20 residues. The junction had 24 bases not matched to a gene; V was cut back by 3 bases and J by 5 bases. CDR3 sequence reads: CASSFGPRRSREGHSHEQYF. The CDR3 DNA reads TGTGCCAGCAGTTTCGGCCCAAGGAGATCCCGGGAGGGCCATTCCCACGAGCAGTACTTC.

The chain employs TRBV19 and TRBJ2-7; tentatively, D is TRBD1 (5 bases). The CDR3 runs to 15 residues. In germline, CDR1 is LNHDA, CDR2 SQIVND (reference sequence). V lost 6 bases and J 2 bases, leaving 17 bases between the germline ends. CDR3 in DNA: TGTGCCAGTAGGCCGGTCCAGGGTGGTGCCTACGAGCAGTACTTC. Translation gives CASRPVQGGAYEQYF.

Here the CDR3 reads CASSALAGGRDTQYF. CDR3 nucleotides: TGTGCCAGCAGTGCACTAGCGGGGGGCCGAGATACGCAGTATTTT. This chain links TRBV2 with TRBJ2-3; 12 bases fit TRBD2. Germline CDR1 reads SNHLY; CDR2 reads FYNNEI. The trim removed 4 bases at V and 5 bases at J, leaving 4 bases unmatched. The CDR3 runs to 15 residues. Looking up the rest from reference TRBV2 and TRBJ2-3 gives the full variable domain: EPEVTQTPSHQVTQMGQEVILRCVPISNHLYFYWYRQILGQKVEFLVSFYNNEISEKSEIFDDQFSVERPDGSNFTLKIRSTKLEDSAMYFCASSALAGGRDTQYFGPGTRLTVL.

The chain carries TRBV4-2 and TRBJ1-4; tentative D call: TRBD1 (5 bases). Per the germline V gene, CDR1 is LGHNA and CDR2 is YNFKEQ. There are 16 residues in the CDR3. Trimming shortened V by 6 bases and J by 7 bases, and 21 bases separated the two germline ends. The CDR3 sequence: CASSRRAGEGGEKLFF. In DNA form, the CDR3 reads TGTGCCAGCAGTCGCAGGGCGGGGGAGGGAGGTGAAAAACTGTTTTTT.

This chain links TRBV6-5 with TRBJ1-6, with D unclear. The CDR3 is 15 residues long. CDR1 and CDR2 (germline): MNHEY, SVGAGI. Trimming took off 5 bases at V and 6 bases at J, with 14 bases between the two ends. In DNA, the CDR3 is TGTGCCAGCAGTGGAGGCCTCAACGGTAATTCACCCCTCCACTTT. Translation: CASSGGLNGNSPLHF.

The chain recombines TRBV6-4 with TRBJ2-1; 9 bases align to TRBD2. This CDR3 has 16 residues. Germline lookup yields CDR1 MRHNA and CDR2 SNTAGT. V was pared by 4 bases and J by 0 bases, with 4 bases of the junction left unmatched. The CDR3 loop is CASSVLAGSSYNEQFF. DNA for the CDR3: TGTGCCAGCAGTGTCCTAGCGGGGAGCTCCTACAATGAGCAGTTCTTC.

The chain has TRBV7-2 and TRBJ2-3, with D tentatively TRBD1 (6 bases). CDR3 length equals 15 residues. Germline loops: CDR1 SGHTA, CDR2 FQGNSA. Trimming pared 5 bases from V and 0 bases from J, leaving 12 bases between. This CDR3 is CASSPRRGSTDTQYF. The CDR3 DNA reads as TGTGCCAGCAGCCCCAGAAGGGGGAGCACAGATACGCAGTATTTT.

The V and J genes are TRBV11-2 and TRBJ1-1; D not certain. V shed 3 bases and J shed 0 bases, with 11 bases lying between them. From germline, CDR1 is SGHAT and CDR2 FQNNGV. The CDR3 is 15 residues long. The chain's CDR3 is CASSFQVTMNTEAFF. The CDR3 bases are TGTGCCAGCAGCTTCCAGGTGACTATGAACACTGAAGCTTTCTTT.

The rearrangement uses TRBV5-1 and TRBJ2-5; tentatively, D is TRBD1 (6 bases). Trimming left V 3 bases short and J 1 base short, with 16 bases between. This CDR3 has 16 amino acids. Germline assignment: CDR1 SGHRS and CDR2 YFSETQ. DNA for the CDR3: TGCGCCAGCAGCTCAGGCGGACAGTCCTTCCAAGAGACCCAGTACTTC. Translating gives CASSSGGQSFQETQYF.

The rearrangement links TRBV11-2 to TRBJ1-2; no clear D. Germline loops: CDR1 SGHAT, CDR2 FQNNGV. CDR3 length equals 13 residues. V was shortened by 6 bases and J by 4 bases, with 12 bases between the two germline ends. CDR3 bases: TGTGCCAGCAGAAAAGGCGACATCTATGGCTACACCTTC. Encoded protein: CASRKGDIYGYTF.

J is TRBJ2-5 and V is TRBV11-3, with a possible D match to TRBD2 (5 bases). The ends were cut back, 0 bases at V and 5 bases at J, with 7 bases in the middle. Germline CDR1 and CDR2: SGHNT and YENEEA. The CDR3 extends over 13 amino acids. CDR3 DNA sequence: TGTGCCAGCAGCTTAGACCCGGGGGAGACCCAGTACTTC. Translated, it gives CASSLDPGETQYF.

The chain carries TRBV27 and TRBJ2-1, with D perhaps TRBD2 (6 bases). Germline V gives CDR1 MNHEY, CDR2 SMNVEV (reference sequence). Trimming took off 0 bases at V and 8 bases at J, with 14 bases between the two ends. CDR3 size: 15 residues. The DNA of the CDR3 is TGTGCCAGCAGTTTATCGGTCGGGAGCAGGGATGAGCAGTTCTTC. Translated, it gives CASSLSVGSRDEQFF.

The chain links TRBV4-3 to TRBJ2-5; 12 bases align to TRBD2. The CDR3 consists of 18 residues. Looked up from germline, CDR1 is LGHNA and CDR2 is YSLEER. The V segment lost 2 bases and the J segment 3 bases; nucleotides outside the gene matches: 10. The chain's CDR3 is CASSQHSWASGREETQYF. The CDR3 DNA is TGCGCCAGCAGCCAACATTCCTGGGCTAGCGGGAGGGAAGAGACCCAGTACTTC.

V gene TRBV15 combines with J gene TRBJ1-4; the D is unclear. The CDR3 totals 15 residues. Trimming pared 1 base from V and 5 bases from J, leaving 11 bases between. CDR1 is LNHNV and CDR2 is YYDKDF in the germline V gene (reference sequence). The CDR3 coding sequence is TGTGCCACCAGCAGAGTCTCAGGCCTAAATGAAAAACTGTTTTTT. It is translated as CATSRVSGLNEKLFF.

This chain joins TRBV10-2 and TRBJ2-3, with a tentative D call TRBD2 (7 bases). Germline V gene lookup returns CDR1 WSHSY and CDR2 SAAADI. V was shortened by 2 bases and J by 2 bases, with 20 bases between the two germline ends. The CDR3 length is 18 residues. The DNA of the CDR3 is TGCGCCAGCAGTGAGAAAACCCCTAGGGGGGGGCCCACAGATACGCAGTATTTT. This encodes CASSEKTPRGGPTDTQYF.